This TCR beta chain stems from a study of CXCR3-negative and CXCR3-positive naive CD8 T cells. The TRB cDNA libraries were prepared by 5' RACE with UMI labels. TCRdb re-called the 5' RACE reads and gives one entry per CDR3 protein, without DNA. The sample includes about 5,800 distinct CDR3 sequences. The CDR3 totals 15 residues. What was sequenced was naive CXCR3- CD8+ T cells from blood. Sample subset: CD45RO-CCR7+CD27+CD95- naive CD8+ T cells lacking CXCR3 (TNR3-). The origin of this receptor is a human donor in good health. Some clones in this sample may be carry-over from other donors' samples. The chain links TRBV21-1 to TRBJ2-5; TCRdb's D call, TRBD2, is unchecked because there is no DNA. TRBV21-1 is a pseudogene locus. The CDR3 region is CASTSAGFPEETQYF.